The rows below give T cell receptor beta chains drawn from one sample of a study of blood T cells in healthy people across ages. TCRdb used MiXCR to reprocess the 5' RACE reads, holding one entry per CDR3 protein. The sample has about 1.8 million distinct CDR3 sequences, 49% seen once. Material for sequencing was blood. These TCRs come from a woman aged 40 to 50 in good health. The CDR3 runs from the conserved cysteine through the conserved F or W. The D gene is left open where the match is weak.

J gene | D gene | V gene | CDR3 protein
TRBJ1-2 | TRBD1 | TRBV6-5 | CASSYTETGTLYGYTF
TRBJ1-2 | NA | TRBV6-5 | CASSYLGHNYGYTF
TRBJ2-7 | NA | TRBV9 | CASGVSITGEGEQYF
TRBJ1-2 | NA | TRBV6-1 | CASSESPNYGYTF
TRBJ2-4 | TRBD2 | TRBV9 | CASSVGPSGGADQYF
TRBJ2-1 | NA | TRBV6-1 | CASGSRGADNEQFF
TRBJ2-3 | NA | TRBV27 | CASRGGTPSTDTQYF
TRBJ2-5 | TRBD1 | TRBV5-1 | CASSWDSHSAETQYF
TRBJ2-1 | NA | TRBV11-1 | CASSFGRRKQTNEQFF
TRBJ2-7 | NA | TRBV6-2/TRBV6-3 | CASVGLLNSYEQYF
TRBJ1-2 | NA | TRBV4-3 | CASSQVFGTGYTF
TRBJ2-3 | TRBD2 | TRBV20-1 | CSANGLAGSTDTQYF
TRBJ2-3 | TRBD2 | TRBV4-3 | CASSLSSGGYDTQYF
TRBJ1-2 | NA | TRBV12-3/TRBV12-4 | CASSLAGNPNYGYTF
TRBJ2-1 | NA | TRBV20-1 | CSANRQASYNEQFF
TRBJ2-7 | TRBD1 | TRBV25-1 | CASSGRDSYYEQYF
TRBJ2-1 | NA | TRBV20-1 | CSVQEGVRYNEQFF
TRBJ2-7 | TRBD1 | TRBV7-9 | CASSFLTGTYEQYF
TRBJ1-5 | NA | TRBV12-3/TRBV12-4 | CASSLERADQPQHF
TRBJ1-2 | NA | TRBV6-2/TRBV6-3 | CASSYSEASYGYTF
TRBJ2-1 | TRBD2 | TRBV19 | CASSLSRLAGASSYNEQFF
NA | TRBD2 | TRBV6-6 | CASTTGLAGGQKTQYF